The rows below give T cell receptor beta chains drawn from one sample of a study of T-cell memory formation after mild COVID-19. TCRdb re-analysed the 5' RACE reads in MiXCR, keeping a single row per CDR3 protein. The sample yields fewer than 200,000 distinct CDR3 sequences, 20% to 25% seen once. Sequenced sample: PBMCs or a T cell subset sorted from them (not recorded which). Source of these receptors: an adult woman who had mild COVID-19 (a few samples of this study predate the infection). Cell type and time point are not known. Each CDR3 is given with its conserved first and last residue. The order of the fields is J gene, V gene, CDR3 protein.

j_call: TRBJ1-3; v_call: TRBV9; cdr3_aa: CASSVGGFTGNTIYF
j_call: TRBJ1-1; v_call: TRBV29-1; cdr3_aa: CSVVQGGTEAFF
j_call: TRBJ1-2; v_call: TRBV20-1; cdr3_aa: CSARGQGEDGYTF
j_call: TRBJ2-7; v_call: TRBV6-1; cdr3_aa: CASSEALPGTAYEQYF
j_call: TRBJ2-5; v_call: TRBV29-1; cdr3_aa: CSVEDDRETQYF
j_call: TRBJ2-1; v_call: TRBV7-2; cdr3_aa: CASSSAPYDEQFF
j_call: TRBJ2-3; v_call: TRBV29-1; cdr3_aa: CSVQGLAGITDTQYF
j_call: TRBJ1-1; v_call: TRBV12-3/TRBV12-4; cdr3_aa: CASGVRWFEAFF
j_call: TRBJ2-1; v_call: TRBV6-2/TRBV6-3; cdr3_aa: CASRHFRRLADKYNEQFF
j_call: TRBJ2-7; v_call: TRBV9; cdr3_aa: CASSATSGSSYEQYF
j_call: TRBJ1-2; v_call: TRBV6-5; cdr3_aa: CASSSGTGTGHGYTF
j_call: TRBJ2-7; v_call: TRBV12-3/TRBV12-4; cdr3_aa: CASNNARTGGVDGYEQYF
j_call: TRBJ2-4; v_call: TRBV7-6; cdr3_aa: CASSPGGIGNIQYF
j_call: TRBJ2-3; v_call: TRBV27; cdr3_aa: CASSLKRHPAGTDTQYF
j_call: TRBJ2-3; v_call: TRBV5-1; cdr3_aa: CASSLGLVSDTQYF
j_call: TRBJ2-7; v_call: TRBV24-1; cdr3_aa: CATSDSGPSGEQYF
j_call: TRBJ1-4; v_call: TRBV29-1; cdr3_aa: CSAEGGEIEKLFF
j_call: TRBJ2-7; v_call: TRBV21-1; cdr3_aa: CASSPYEQYF
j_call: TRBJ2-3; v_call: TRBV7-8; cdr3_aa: CASSFSAGTSGADTQYF
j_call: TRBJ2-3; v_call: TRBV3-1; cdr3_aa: CASSQPGPGFLDAQYF
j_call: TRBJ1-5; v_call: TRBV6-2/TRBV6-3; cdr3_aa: CASSYGVNSNQPQHF
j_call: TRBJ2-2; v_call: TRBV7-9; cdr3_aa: CASSLAPGAPTGELFF
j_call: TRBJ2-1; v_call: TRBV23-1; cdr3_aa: CASSLDRPAGTRAYNEQFF
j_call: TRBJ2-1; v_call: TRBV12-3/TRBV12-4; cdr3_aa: CASSSAPSGDYNEQFF
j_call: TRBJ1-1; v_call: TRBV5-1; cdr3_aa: CASSLEGRGFDTEAFF
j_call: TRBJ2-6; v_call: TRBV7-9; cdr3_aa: CASSFGREPSGANVLTF
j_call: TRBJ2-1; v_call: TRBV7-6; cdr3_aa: CASSPSLAGSDEQFF
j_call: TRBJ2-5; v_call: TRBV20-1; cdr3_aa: CSARAERGLETQYF
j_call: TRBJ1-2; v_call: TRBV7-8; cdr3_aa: CASSLEGQRGYTF
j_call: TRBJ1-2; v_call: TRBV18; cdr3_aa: CASSPEGQGYGGYGYTF
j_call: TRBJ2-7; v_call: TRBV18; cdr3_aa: CASSLDAVDEQYF
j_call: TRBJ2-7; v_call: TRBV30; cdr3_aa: CAWSTGTGSYEQYF
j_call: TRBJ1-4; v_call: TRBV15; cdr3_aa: CATSETRTEKLFF
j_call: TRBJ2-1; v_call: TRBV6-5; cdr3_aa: CASSYTRANEQFF
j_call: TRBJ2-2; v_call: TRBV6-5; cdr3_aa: CASSRGLGGAGELFF
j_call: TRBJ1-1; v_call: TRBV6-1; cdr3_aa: CASSEDWTDLSAFF
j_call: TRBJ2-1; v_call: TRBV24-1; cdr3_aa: CATSDLDTASYNEQFF
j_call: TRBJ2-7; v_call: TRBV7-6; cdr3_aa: CASSLEGQPQYEQYF
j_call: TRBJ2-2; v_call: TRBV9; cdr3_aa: CASSPGTGPGGLFF
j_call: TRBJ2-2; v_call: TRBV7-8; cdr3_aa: CASSSGTGHTGELFF
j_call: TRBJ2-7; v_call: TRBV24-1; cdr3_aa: CATSARNSYEQYF
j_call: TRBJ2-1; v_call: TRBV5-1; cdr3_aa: CASSAGGGENDEQFF
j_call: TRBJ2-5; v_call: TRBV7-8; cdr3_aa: CASSTTRQETQYF
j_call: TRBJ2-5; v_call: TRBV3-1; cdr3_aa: CASSELGRRDSGPQETQYF
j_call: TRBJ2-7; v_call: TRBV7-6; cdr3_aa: CASSLGPESYEQYF
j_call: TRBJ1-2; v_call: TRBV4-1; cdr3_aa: CASGSDREGYGYTF
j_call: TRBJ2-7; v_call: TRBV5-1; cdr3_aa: CASSLGEGQDYEQYF
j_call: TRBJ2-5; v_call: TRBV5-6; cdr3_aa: CASSLKGGVPETQYF
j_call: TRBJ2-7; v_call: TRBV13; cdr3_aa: CASSEITTGANYEQYF
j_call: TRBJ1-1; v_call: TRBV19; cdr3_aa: CASSKAYTEAFF
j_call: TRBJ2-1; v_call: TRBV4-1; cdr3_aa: CASSLGEQGAVEQFF
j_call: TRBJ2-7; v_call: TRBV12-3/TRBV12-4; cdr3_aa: CASSGTQGGVYEQYF
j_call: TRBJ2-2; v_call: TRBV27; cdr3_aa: CASRGQGASTGELFF
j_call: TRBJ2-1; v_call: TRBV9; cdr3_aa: CASTSPPEDEQFF
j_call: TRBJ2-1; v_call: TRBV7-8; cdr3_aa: CASSLRGLAGNNEQFF